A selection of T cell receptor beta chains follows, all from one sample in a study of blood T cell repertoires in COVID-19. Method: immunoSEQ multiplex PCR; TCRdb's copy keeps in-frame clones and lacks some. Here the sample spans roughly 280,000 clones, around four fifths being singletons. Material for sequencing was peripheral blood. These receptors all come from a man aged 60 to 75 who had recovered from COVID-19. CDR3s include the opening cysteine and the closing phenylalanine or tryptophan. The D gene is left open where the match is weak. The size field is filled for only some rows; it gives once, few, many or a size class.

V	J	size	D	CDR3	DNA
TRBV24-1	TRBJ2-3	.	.	CATSDPSASTGSTDTQYF	TGTGCCACCAGTGATCCGTCGGCTTCGACAGGATCCACAGATACGCAGTATTTT
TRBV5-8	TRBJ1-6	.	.	CASRFRGNSPLHF	TGTGCCAGCAGATTTAGGGGGAATTCACCCCTCCACTTT
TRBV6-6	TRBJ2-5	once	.	CASSYDSQGRQTQYF	TGTGCCAGCAGTTACGATTCTCAGGGTCGACAGACCCAGTACTTC
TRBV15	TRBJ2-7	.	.	CATSRVQGVEQYF	TGTGCCACCAGCAGAGTTCAGGGCGTCGAGCAGTACTTC
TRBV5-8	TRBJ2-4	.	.	CASSLGTGEDIQYF	TGTGCCAGCAGCTTGGGTACAGGGGAGGACATTCAGTACTTC
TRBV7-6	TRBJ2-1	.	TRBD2	CASSLVPGGNEQFF	TGTGCCAGCAGCTTAGTTCCGGGAGGGAATGAGCAGTTCTTC
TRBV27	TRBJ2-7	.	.	CASSPLGADGGEQYF	TGTGCCAGCAGTCCTCTGGGGGCTGATGGGGGCGAGCAGTACTTC
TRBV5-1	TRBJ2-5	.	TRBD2	CASSLALAGGAETQYF	TGCGCCAGCAGCTTGGCACTAGCGGGAGGCGCAGAGACCCAGTACTTC
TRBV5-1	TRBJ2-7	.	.	CASTGGTYEQYF	TGCGCCAGCACCGGGGGGACATACGAGCAGTACTTC
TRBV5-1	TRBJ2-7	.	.	CASRHTDRPYEQYF	TGCGCCAGCAGACACACCGACAGGCCCTACGAGCAGTACTTC
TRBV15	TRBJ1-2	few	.	CATSRVGRGNYGYTF	TGTGCCACCAGCAGAGTCGGCAGAGGTAACTATGGCTACACCTTC
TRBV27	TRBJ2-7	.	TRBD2	CASSSQGLAWYF	TGTGCCAGCAGTTCGCAAGGACTAGCATGGTACTTC
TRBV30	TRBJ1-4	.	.	CAWSVGGAFNEKLFF	TGTGCCTGGAGTGTTGGAGGGGCCTTTAATGAAAAACTGTTTTTT
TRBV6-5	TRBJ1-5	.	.	CASSIDRFSNQPQHF	TGTGCCAGCAGTATCGACAGGTTTAGCAATCAGCCCCAGCATTTT
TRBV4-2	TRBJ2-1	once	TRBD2	CASSKGLAWGEQFF	TGTGCCAGCAGCAAAGGACTAGCGTGGGGTGAGCAGTTCTTC
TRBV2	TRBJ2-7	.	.	CASAGQLTYEQYF	TGTGCCAGCGCCGGACAGTTAACGTACGAGCAGTACTTC
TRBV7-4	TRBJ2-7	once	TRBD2	CASSLGLRGGSEQYF	TGTGCCAGCAGCTTAGGGTTGCGGGGGGGCTCCGAGCAGTACTTC
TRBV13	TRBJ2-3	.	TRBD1	CASSLVAGQGSTDTQYF	TGTGCCAGCAGCTTAGTTGCGGGACAGGGAAGCACAGATACGCAGTATTTT
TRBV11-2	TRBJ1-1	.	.	CASSQHRKAAEAFF	TGTGCCAGCAGCCAACACAGGAAGGCGGCTGAAGCTTTCTTT
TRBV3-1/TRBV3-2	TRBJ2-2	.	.	CASSQDRNTGELFF	TGTGCCAGCAGCCAAGACAGGAACACCGGGGAGCTGTTTTTT
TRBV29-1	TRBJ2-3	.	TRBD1	CSVGTDPRDTQYF	TGCAGCGTGGGGACAGACCCTCGGGATACGCAGTATTTT
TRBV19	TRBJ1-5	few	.	CASSPQGIGSNQPQHF	TGTGCCAGTAGTCCCCAGGGGATCGGTAGCAATCAGCCCCAGCATTTT
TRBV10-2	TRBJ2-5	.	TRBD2	CATRGLAGQETQYF	TGCGCCACCAGGGGACTAGCGGGACAAGAGACCCAGTACTTC
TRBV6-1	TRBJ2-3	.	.	CASSELRGTDTQYF	TGTGCCAGCAGTGAACTTCGAGGCACAGATACGCAGTATTTT
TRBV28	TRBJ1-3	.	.	CASSLWGGTIYF	TGTGCCAGCAGTTTATGGGGAGGCACCATATATTTT
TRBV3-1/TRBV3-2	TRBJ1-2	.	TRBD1	CASSPATGTYYGYTF	TGTGCCAGCAGCCCTGCGACAGGGACATACTATGGCTACACCTTC
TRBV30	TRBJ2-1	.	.	CAWSLRGGRFYNEQFF	TGTGCCTGGAGTCTCCGAGGGGGACGCTTCTACAATGAGCAGTTCTTC
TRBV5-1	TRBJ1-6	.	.	CASSQGFLGSPLHF	TGCGCCAGCAGCCAGGGGTTCCTTGGTTCACCCCTCCACTTT
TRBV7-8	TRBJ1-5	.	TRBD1	CASSLDRGLEQPQHF	TGTGCCAGCAGCTTGGACAGGGGCCTCGAACAGCCCCAGCATTTT
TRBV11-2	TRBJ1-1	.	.	CASSLVQNTEAFF	TGTGCCAGCAGCTTAGTTCAGAACACTGAAGCTTTCTTT
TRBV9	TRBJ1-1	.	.	CASSVDQRGYTEAFF	TGTGCCAGCAGCGTAGACCAACGGGGATACACTGAAGCTTTCTTT
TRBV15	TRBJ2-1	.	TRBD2	CATSRDPTSVGNEQFF	TGTGCCACCAGCAGAGATCCAACTAGCGTTGGCAATGAGCAGTTCTTC
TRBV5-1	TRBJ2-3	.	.	CASSAGLSSTDTQYF	TGCGCCAGCAGCGCGGGACTGTCGAGCACAGATACGCAGTATTTT
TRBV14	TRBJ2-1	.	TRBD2	CASSHGRGNEQFF	TGTGCCAGCAGCCACGGGAGGGGGAATGAGCAGTTCTTC
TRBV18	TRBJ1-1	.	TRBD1	CASSPRWTGQNTEAFF	TGTGCCAGCTCACCACGTTGGACAGGTCAGAACACTGAAGCTTTCTTT
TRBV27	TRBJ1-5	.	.	CASRPPGHQQPQHF	TGTGCCAGCAGACCCCCGGGACACCAACAGCCCCAGCATTTT
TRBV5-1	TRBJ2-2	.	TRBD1	CASRTQQGANTGELFF	TGCGCCAGCAGGACCCAACAGGGGGCGAACACCGGGGAGCTGTTTTTT
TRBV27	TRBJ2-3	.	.	CASTGTDTQYF	TGTGCCAGCACGGGCACAGATACGCAGTATTTT
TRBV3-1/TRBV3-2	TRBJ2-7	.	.	CASSPYGSLQDEQYF	TGTGCCAGCAGCCCCTACGGGAGCCTGCAGGACGAGCAGTACTTC
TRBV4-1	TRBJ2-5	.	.	CASSQGQAPKETQYF	TGCGCCAGCAGCCAAGGCCAAGCCCCTAAAGAGACCCAGTACTTC
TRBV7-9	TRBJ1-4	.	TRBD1	CASSLGQGSNEKLFF	TGTGCCAGCAGCTTAGGACAGGGTTCTAATGAAAAACTGTTTTTT
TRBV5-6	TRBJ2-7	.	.	CASSFSQYSYEQYF	TGTGCCAGCAGCTTCTCACAGTACTCCTACGAGCAGTACTTC
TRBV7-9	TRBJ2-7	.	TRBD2	CASSLVSARLAGGYEQYF	TGTGCCAGCAGCTTAGTGTCGGCGCGACTAGCGGGAGGCTACGAGCAGTACTTC
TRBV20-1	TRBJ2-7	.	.	CSAAQGYEQYF	TGCAGTGCCGCACAGGGCTACGAGCAGTACTTC
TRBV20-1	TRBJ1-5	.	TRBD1	CSASAEGAKMAWEPQHF	TGCAGTGCTAGTGCGGAGGGGGCGAAAATGGCCTGGGAGCCCCAGCATTTT
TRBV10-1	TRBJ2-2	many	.	CASSSQLTGELFF	TGCGCCAGCAGTTCACAGCTCACCGGGGAGCTGTTTTTT
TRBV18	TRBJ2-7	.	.	CASSPATGGREQYF	TGTGCCAGCTCACCCGCGACTGGGGGCCGCGAGCAGTACTTC
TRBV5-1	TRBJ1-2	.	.	CASSLGSNYTF	TGCGCCAGCAGCTTGGGGAGCAACTACACCTTC
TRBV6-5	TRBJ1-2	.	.	CASSYSGLNYGYTF	TGTGCCAGCAGTTACTCGGGCCTTAACTATGGCTACACCTTC
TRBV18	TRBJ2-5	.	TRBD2	CASSPSIGGVQETQYF	TGTGCCAGCTCACCATCGATCGGGGGGGTCCAAGAGACCCAGTACTTC